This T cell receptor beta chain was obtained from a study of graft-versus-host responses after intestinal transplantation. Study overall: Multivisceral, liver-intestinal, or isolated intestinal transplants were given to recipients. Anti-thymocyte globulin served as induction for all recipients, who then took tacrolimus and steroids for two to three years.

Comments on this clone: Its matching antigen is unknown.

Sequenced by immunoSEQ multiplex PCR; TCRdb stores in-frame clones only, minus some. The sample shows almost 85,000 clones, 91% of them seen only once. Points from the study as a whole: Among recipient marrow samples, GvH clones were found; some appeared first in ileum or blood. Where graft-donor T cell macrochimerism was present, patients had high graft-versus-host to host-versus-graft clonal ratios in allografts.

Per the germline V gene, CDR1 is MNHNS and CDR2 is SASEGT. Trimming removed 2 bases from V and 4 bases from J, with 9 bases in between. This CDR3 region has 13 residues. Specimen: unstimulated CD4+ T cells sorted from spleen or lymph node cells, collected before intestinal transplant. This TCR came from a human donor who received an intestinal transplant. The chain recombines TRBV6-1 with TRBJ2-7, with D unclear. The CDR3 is CASSESGFYEQYF. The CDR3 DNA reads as TGTGCCAGCAGTGAATCCGGTTTTTACGAGCAGTACTTC.